This T cell receptor beta chain is drawn from a study of cytotoxic CD8 clonotypes in ibrutinib-treated CLL. The assay was immunoSEQ multiplex PCR, and TCRdb's table has in-frame clones only and misses some. The sample holds more than 300,000 clones; 70% to 80% are singletons and the top ten take roughly 6.3%. The sequencing here drew on PBMCs, taken before ibrutinib treatment. The TCR originated in a human donor with chronic lymphocytic leukemia.

The CDR3 DNA reads as TGTGCCAGCAGGGCTACAGGGCTCAATCAGCCCCAGCATTTT. Translated: CASRATGLNQPQHF. This chain connects TRBV7-3 to TRBJ1-5; D is possibly TRBD1 (6 bases). Germline CDR1 and CDR2: SGHTA and FQGTGA. The ends were cut back, 6 bases at V and 3 bases at J, with 12 bases in the middle. This CDR3 contains 14 residues.